Sequencing of this T cell receptor beta chain was carried out in a study of untreated major depressive disorder. This table comes from immunoSEQ multiplex PCR, and its TCRdb copy is limited to in-frame clones, with some not included. The profile shows over 20,000 clones, about 87% of them singletons. V was trimmed by 4 bases and J by 5 bases, leaving 9 bases between them. Germline V gives CDR1 SGHDT, CDR2 YYEEEE. The CDR3 has 12 residues. No major medical conditions, Axis I/II comorbidities, regular medication, or illicit drugs. The V gene is TRBV5-6, the J gene TRBJ1-1; no reliable D call. The TCR was taken from a woman in her 30s in good health. Material for sequencing was CD4+ T cells from PBMCs. The CDR3: CASSTVVTEAFF. The CDR3 region has the DNA TGTGCCAGCAGCACCGTTGTGACTGAAGCTTTCTTT. Filled out from reference TRBV5-6 and TRBJ1-1, the complete variable domain reads DAGVTQSPTHLIKTRGQQVTLRCSPKSGHDTVSWYQQALGQGPQFIFQYYEEEERQRGNFPDRFSGHQFPNYSSELNVNALLLGDSALYLCASSTVVTEAFFGQGTRLTVV.